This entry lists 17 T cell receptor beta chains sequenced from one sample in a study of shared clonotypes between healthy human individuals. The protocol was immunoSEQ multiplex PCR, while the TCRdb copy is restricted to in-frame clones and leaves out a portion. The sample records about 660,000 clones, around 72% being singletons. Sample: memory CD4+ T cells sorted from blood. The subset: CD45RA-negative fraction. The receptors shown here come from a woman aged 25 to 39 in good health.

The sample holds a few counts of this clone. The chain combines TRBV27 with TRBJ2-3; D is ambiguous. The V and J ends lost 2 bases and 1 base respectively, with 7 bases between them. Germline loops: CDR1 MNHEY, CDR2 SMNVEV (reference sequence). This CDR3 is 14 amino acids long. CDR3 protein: CASSLRSRTDTQYF. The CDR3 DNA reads TGTGCCAGCAGTTTAAGATCCCGCACAGATACGCAGTATTTT.

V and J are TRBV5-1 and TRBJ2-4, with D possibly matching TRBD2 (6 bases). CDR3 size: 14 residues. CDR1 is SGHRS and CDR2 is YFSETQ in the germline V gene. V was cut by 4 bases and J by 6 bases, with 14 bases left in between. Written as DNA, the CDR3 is TGCGCCAGCAGCGAAGGGACTGCATTAAACATTCAGTACTTC. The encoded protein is CASSEGTALNIQYF.

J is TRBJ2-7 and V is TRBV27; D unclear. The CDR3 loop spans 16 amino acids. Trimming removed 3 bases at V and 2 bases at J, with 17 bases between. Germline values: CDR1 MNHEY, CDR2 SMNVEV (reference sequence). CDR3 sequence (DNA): TGTGCCAGCAGTTTTAAAGATGCTTCATCTACCTACGAGCAGTACTTC. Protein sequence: CASSFKDASSTYEQYF.

CDR3 in DNA: TGTGCCAGCAGTTTACAGACGCATACGCAGTATTTT. Translation gives CASSLQTHTQYF. The chain is built from TRBV28 and TRBJ2-3; no clear D. Deletions cut 2 bases from V and 7 bases from J, with 7 bases between. There are 12 residues in the CDR3. In germline, CDR1 is MDHEN, CDR2 SYDVKM.

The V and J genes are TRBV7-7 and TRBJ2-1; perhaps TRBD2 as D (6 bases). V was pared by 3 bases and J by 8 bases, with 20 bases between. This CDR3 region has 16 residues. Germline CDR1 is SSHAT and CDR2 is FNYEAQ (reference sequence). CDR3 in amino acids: CASSFRSGTGLHEQFF. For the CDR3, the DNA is TGTGCCAGCAGCTTTAGGTCGGGGACTGGCCTGCATGAGCAGTTCTTC.

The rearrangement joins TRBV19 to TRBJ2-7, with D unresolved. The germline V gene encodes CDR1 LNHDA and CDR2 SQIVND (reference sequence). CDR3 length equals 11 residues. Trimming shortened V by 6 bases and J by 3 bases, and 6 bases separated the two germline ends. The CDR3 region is CASSYGYEQYF. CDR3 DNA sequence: TGTGCCAGTAGCTACGGCTACGAGCAGTACTTC.

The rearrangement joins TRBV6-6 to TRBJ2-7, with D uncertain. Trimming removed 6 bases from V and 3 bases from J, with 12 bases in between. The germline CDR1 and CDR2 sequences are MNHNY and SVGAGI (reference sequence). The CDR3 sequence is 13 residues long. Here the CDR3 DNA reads TGTGCCAGCAGCAACCTTGAATACTACGAGCAGTACTTC. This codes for CASSNLEYYEQYF.

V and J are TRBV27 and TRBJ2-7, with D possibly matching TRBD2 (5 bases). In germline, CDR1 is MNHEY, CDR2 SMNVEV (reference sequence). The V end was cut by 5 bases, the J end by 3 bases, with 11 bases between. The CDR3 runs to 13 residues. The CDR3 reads CASSNGLNYEQYF. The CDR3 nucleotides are TGTGCCAGCAGTAACGGACTGAACTACGAGCAGTACTTC.

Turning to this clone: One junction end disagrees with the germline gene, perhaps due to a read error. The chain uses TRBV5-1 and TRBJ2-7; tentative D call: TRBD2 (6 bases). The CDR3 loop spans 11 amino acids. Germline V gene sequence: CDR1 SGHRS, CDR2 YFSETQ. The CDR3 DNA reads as TGCGCCAGCAGCCTGGGGGGACTCCAGTGCTTC. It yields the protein CASSLGGLQCF.

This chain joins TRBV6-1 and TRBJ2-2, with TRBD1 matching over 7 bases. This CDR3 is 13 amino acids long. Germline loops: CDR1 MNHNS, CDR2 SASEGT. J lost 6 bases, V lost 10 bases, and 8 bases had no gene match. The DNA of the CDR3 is TGTGCCACAGGGACAGTCCGGTCCGGGGAGCTGTTTTTT. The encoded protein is CATGTVRSGELFF.

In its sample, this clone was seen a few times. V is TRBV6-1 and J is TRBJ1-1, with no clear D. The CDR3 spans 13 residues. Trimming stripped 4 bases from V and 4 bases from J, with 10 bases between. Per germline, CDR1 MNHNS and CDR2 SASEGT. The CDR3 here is CASSVEGFTEAFF. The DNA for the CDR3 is TGTGCCAGCAGTGTTGAGGGATTCACTGAAGCTTTCTTT.

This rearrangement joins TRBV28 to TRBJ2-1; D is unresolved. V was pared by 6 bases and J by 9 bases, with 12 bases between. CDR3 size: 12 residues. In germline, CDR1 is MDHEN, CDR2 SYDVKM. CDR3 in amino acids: CASSTAPGEQFF. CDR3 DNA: TGTGCCAGCAGCACTGCACCCGGTGAGCAGTTCTTC.

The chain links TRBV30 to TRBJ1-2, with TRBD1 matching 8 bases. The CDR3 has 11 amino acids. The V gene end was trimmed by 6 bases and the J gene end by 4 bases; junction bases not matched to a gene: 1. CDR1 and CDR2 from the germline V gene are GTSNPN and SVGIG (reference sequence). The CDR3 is CACGTGYGYTF. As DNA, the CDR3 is TGTGCCTGCGGGACAGGCTATGGCTACACCTTC.

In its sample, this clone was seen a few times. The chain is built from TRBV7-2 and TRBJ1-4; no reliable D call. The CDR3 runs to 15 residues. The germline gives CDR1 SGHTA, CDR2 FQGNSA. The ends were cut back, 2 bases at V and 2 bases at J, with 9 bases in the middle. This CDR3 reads CASSLMVSTNEKLFF. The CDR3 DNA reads TGTGCCAGCAGCTTAATGGTGTCCACTAATGAAAAACTGTTTTTT.

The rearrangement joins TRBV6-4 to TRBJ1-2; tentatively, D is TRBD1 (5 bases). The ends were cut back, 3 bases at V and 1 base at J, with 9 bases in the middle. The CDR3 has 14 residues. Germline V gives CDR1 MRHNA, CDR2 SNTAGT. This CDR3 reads CASSEGANNYGYTF. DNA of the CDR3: TGTGCCAGCAGTGAAGGGGCAAATAACTATGGCTACACCTTC.

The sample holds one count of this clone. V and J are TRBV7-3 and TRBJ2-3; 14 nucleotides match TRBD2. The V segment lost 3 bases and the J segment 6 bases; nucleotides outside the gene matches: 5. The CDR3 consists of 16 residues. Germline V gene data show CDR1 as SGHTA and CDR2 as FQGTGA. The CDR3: CASSLGTSGSWDTQYF. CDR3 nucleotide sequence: TGTGCCAGCAGCTTGGGGACTAGCGGGAGTTGGGATACGCAGTATTTT.

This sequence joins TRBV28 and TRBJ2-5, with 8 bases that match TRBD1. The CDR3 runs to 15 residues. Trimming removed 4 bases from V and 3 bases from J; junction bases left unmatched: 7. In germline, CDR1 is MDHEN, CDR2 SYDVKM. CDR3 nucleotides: TGTGCCAGCAGTTCCGCCCAGGACAGGGAAGAGACCCAGTACTTC. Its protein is CASSSAQDREETQYF.